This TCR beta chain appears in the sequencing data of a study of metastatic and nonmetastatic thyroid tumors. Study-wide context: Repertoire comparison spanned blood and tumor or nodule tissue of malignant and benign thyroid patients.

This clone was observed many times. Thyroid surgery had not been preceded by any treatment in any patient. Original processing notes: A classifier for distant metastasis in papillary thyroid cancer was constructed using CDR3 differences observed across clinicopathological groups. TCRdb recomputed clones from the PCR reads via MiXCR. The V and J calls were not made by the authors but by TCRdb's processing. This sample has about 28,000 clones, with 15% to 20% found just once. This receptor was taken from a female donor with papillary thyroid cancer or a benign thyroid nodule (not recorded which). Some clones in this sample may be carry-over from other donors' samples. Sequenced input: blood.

The CDR3 bases are TGCGCCAGCAGCCAAGGTCTCCAGGGTAGCCACTACAATGAGCAGTTCTTC. Its translation: CASSQGLQGSHYNEQFF. The rearrangement uses TRBV4-1 and TRBJ2-1; D may be TRBD1 (5 bases). This CDR3 has 17 amino acids. The germline V gene encodes CDR1 MGHRA and CDR2 YSYEKL. The V and J ends lost 1 base and 3 bases respectively, with 16 bases between them.